The following is a T cell receptor (beta chain) sequence with its context. Its antigen remains unidentified. No base quality values were provided; no much bigger clone lies one nucleotide off. This sample is part of a study of cytomegalovirus exposure and HLA in healthy donors (dated by TCRdb to the late 2010s). Regarding the complete study: According to a later analysis, one platform produced both the 100 to 150 validation repertoires and the 700 or so repertoires of the first cohort. The study combined high-throughput TCR immunosequencing, statistical association of individual TCRs with disease status, and machine learning to predict cytomegalovirus infection status. In addition to the first cohort of about 650 subjects, a separate validation cohort of approximately 130 different subjects was used. The study aimed to test whether cataloging public T cell receptors could reveal signatures of past pathogen exposure.

Library prep was done by the immunoSEQ multiplex PCR assay. Under the source paper's analysis protocol: A statistical classification framework was built for diagnosing cytomegalovirus status from the catalog of TCR beta chain sequences. The clones in this table, taken by TCRdb from immuneACCESS, are in-frame only. Not every clone is retained; where verified, under half of the shortfall comes from an unresolved V gene, and the cause of the rest is unknown. Clone size and V and J calls were adopted from that table, with D and trimming inferred from the DNA. This sample has approximately 88,000 clones in its table, and approximately 81% of those were observed once. The ten largest clones take up 9.5% to 13% of the sample. The donors were included in the validation cohort of over a hundred subjects, a group kept apart from the roughly 690-subject first cohort. The investigation overall reported the following: Cytomegalovirus status was reported to be diagnosed by the classifier with high specificity and sensitivity in both the original and validation cohorts. A few of the identified cytomegalovirus-associated TCR beta chains were confirmed in vitro to be specific for cytomegalovirus antigens. A later analysis found that TCRs clustered in the first cohort also tended to co-occur in the approximately 120 validation repertoires, with approximately 95% of cluster scores above 0. A total of about 180 TCR beta chains were listed by the study as associated with cytomegalovirus. It was suggested by the authors that the approach could potentially be generalized to other disease states and immunological phenotypes. Across donors, most TCR sequences were observed very rarely, whereas some public TCRs were present in many individuals. A later analysis had no HLA typing for the validation cohort, so co-occurrence there was scored across all 120 or so repertoires.

The germline V gene (reference sequence) provides CDR1 MNHEY and CDR2 SMNVEV. Relative to germline, V is 3 bases shorter and J is 2 bases shorter, with 5 bases between their ends. Taken from cysteine to phenylalanine, the CDR3 has 12 residues. Only the CDR3 region is kept as DNA, spanning 36 bases read in frame from base 1. The sequence derives from a woman aged 18-29 years in good health and CMV-seropositive. This receptor chain uses TRBV27 and TRBJ2-7, with no reliable assignment of the D segment. The sequenced sample consisted of PBMCs. The nucleotides read TGTGCCAGCAGTTTCAACACCTACGAGCAGTACTTC. Its amino acids are CASSFNTYEQYF.